These 27 T cell receptor beta chains came from one sample sequenced in a study of shared clonotypes between healthy human individuals. Measured with immunoSEQ multiplex PCR; TCRdb has only the in-frame clones, and not every one. The top ten clones hold roughly 13% of a sample with approximately 500,000 clones, over 70% of them seen once. Sequenced input: PBMCs. Every receptor here comes from a woman aged 40 to 50 in good health. Some clones in this sample may be carry-over from other donors' samples.

The gene calls are TRBV28 and TRBJ1-1; the D is unclear. The CDR3 loop spans 15 amino acids. V was clipped by 6 bases and J by 1 base, with 15 bases between them. CDR1 and CDR2 (germline): MDHEN, SYDVKM. In DNA form, the CDR3 reads TGTGCCAGCAGATACCGGGGTGTCGAGAACACTGAAGCTTTCTTT. Its protein is CASRYRGVENTEAFF.

Points on this clone: This likely reflects a read error, since a far larger clone is one base away. Other DNA sequences in the same sample also yield this CDR3. The chain has TRBV7-9 and TRBJ2-3; D is undetermined. Germline V CDR1 and CDR2: SEHNR, FQNEAQ (reference sequence). The CDR3 is 11 amino acids. V shed 6 bases and J shed 2 bases, with 3 bases lying between them. The CDR3 loop reads CASSVTDTQYF. The CDR3 DNA sequence: TGTGCCAGCAGTGTCACAGATACGCAGTATTTT.

The V gene is TRBV7-2, the J gene TRBJ2-2; 8 nucleotides agree with TRBD2. Looked up from germline, CDR1 is SGHTA and CDR2 is FQGNSA. V lost 0 bases, J lost 6 bases, and 6 bases stayed unmatched. The CDR3 covers 16 residues. CDR3 bases: TGTGCCAGCAGCTTAGCTAGCGGGATAGGCGCCGGGGAGCTGTTTTTT. Amino acids: CASSLASGIGAGELFF.

The chain has TRBV10-3 and TRBJ2-7, with D unresolved. Deletions cut 10 bases from V and 1 base from J, with 17 bases between. Germline V gene lookup returns CDR1 ENHRY and CDR2 SYGVKD. This CDR3 spans 14 amino acids. The DNA for the CDR3 is TGTGCCACCGCCGGGCGGTCCTCATCCTACGAGCAGTACTTC. This codes for CATAGRSSSYEQYF.

The chain couples TRBV2 to TRBJ2-3; tentative D call: TRBD2 (5 bases). In germline, CDR1 is SNHLY, CDR2 FYNNEI. The CDR3 covers 16 residues. V gave up 5 bases and J gave up 3 bases, with 18 bases separating them. The CDR3 DNA is TGTGCCAGCAGTCGACTAACGGGGAGTCGGACAGATACGCAGTATTTT. Translating gives CASSRLTGSRTDTQYF.

A word on this clone: A read error likely explains this, since a far larger clone differs by one base. The final CDR3 position lacks the conserved phenylalanine or tryptophan, pointing to a likely read error. The chain joins TRBV28 to TRBJ1-5; 7 positions match TRBD1. The V and J ends lost 4 bases and 6 bases, in that order; junction bases with no gene match: 9. Looked up from germline, CDR1 is MDHEN and CDR2 is SYDVKM. The CDR3 spans 15 residues. The CDR3 sequence is CASSSPEGAGQPQHC. CDR3 coding DNA: TGTGCCAGCAGTTCCCCGGAGGGGGCAGGTCAGCCCCAGCATTGT.

This clone was seen only once. V gene TRBV12-1 combines with J gene TRBJ1-1; no DNA check was done on the table's D call, TRBD1. TRBV12-1 is recorded as a pseudogene. This CDR3 comprises 14 residues. CDR3 in DNA: TGTGCCAGCAGCTGGGACAGGGGAAGCACTGAAGCTTTCTTT. Its translation is CASSWDRGSTEAFF.

As concerns this clone: A far larger clone is a single base away, which makes a read error likely. This chain links TRBV2 with TRBJ2-5; D gene unclear. Gene TRBJ2-7 matches the end of the DNA better, so the J call may be wrong. CDR1 SNHLY and CDR2 FYNNEI come from the germline V gene. This CDR3 is 11 amino acids long. The DNA of the CDR3 is TGTGCCAACAGTGAAGTGACCGAGCAGTACTTC. Translating it yields CANSEVTEQYF.

The sample holds one count of this clone. The J gene is TRBJ2-2, the V gene TRBV25-1; 7 bases are shared with TRBD1. The length of the CDR3 is 17 residues. CDR1 and CDR2 from the germline V gene are MGHDK and SYGVNS. The ends lost 1 base at V and 5 bases at J; junction bases unmatched: 10. CDR3 residues: CASSEFHGTAKTGELFF. DNA of the CDR3: TGTGCCAGCAGTGAATTTCACGGGACAGCTAAGACCGGGGAGCTGTTTTTT.

A word on this clone: This likely came from a read error, as a far larger clone is one base away. V gene TRBV7-7 combines with J gene TRBJ2-7; 7 bases match TRBD2. The CDR3 has 13 residues. Per the germline V gene, CDR1 is SSHAT and CDR2 is FNYEAQ (reference sequence). The CDR3 DNA sequence: TGTGCTAGCGCAGCTTGGTCAGGGAGGGAGCAGCACTTC. Residues: CASAAWSGREQHF.

To note about this clone: This is likely an artifact of a read error, given a far larger clone one base away. J is TRBJ1-1 and V is TRBV4-3, with TRBD1 matching over 7 bases. V lost 2 bases and J lost 9; bases outside the gene matches: 9. CDR1 and CDR2 from the germline V gene are LGHNA and YSLEER. CDR3 length equals 14 residues. For the CDR3, the DNA is TGCGCCAGCAGCCAACTCGGGACAGAGCGTAAAGCTTTCTTT. It yields the protein CASSQLGTERKAFF.

The CDR3 DNA is TGCGCCAGCAGCTTGGCCGGGACGGAGGACAATCAGCCCCAGCATTTT. It encodes CASSLAGTEDNQPQHF. The V call is TRBV5-1, the J call TRBJ1-5; D perhaps matches TRBD1 (5 bases). Germline CDR1 is SGHRS and CDR2 is YFSETQ. With 0 bases removed from V and 3 bases from J, the gap between germline ends came to 13 bases. This CDR3 region has 16 residues.

The gene calls are TRBV27 and TRBJ1-2; possibly TRBD1 for D (5 bases). The germline gives CDR1 MNHEY, CDR2 SMNVEV (reference sequence). This CDR3 is built from 15 residues. The germline V and J ends were trimmed by 7 bases and 4 bases, with 19 bases remaining between them. CDR3 in amino acids: CASTSNGDGSYGYTF. The DNA of the CDR3 is TGTGCCAGCACCTCAAATGGGGACGGTTCCTATGGCTACACCTTC.

The CDR3 is CASSLDPREGQETQYF. The DNA of the CDR3 is TGCGCCAGCAGCTTGGACCCCAGGGAAGGACAAGAGACCCAGTACTTC. The J gene is TRBJ2-5, the V gene TRBV5-1; perhaps TRBD1 as D (5 bases). Germline CDR1 is SGHRS and CDR2 is YFSETQ. This CDR3 has 16 residues. Trimming pared 0 bases from V and 2 bases from J, leaving 14 bases between.

The rearrangement joins TRBV10-1 to TRBJ2-1; 9 nucleotides line up with TRBD2. Germline V gene data show CDR1 as WNHNN and CDR2 as SYGVQD (reference sequence). Trimming took 5 bases from V and 9 from J; bases not matched to a gene: 5. The CDR3 has 13 residues. DNA of the CDR3: TGCGCCAGCAGTACGGGACTAGCTGGTGAGCAGTTCTTC. This encodes CASSTGLAGEQFF.

V gene TRBV5-1 combines with J gene TRBJ2-5; D is perhaps TRBD2 (6 bases). This CDR3 is 16 amino acids long. The germline gives CDR1 SGHRS, CDR2 YFSETQ. Trimming stripped 4 bases from V and 2 bases from J, with 18 bases between. DNA of the CDR3: TGCGCCAGCAGCACAACACACGGGACTTTGCAAGAGACCCAGTACTTC. It encodes CASSTTHGTLQETQYF.

This sequence joins TRBV2 and TRBJ2-7, with 7 bases that match TRBD2. Germline lookup yields CDR1 SNHLY and CDR2 FYNNEI. The CDR3 covers 14 residues. V trimming: 1 base; J trimming: 3 bases; junction bases outside the gene matches: 3. CDR3 amino acids: CASSEGGGIYEQYF. CDR3 nucleotides: TGTGCCAGCAGTGAAGGCGGGGGAATCTACGAGCAGTACTTC.

The chain combines TRBV9 with TRBJ1-2, with D perhaps matching TRBD1 (5 bases). CDR1 and CDR2 (germline): SGDLS, YYNGEE. The CDR3 consists of 15 residues. V lost 2 bases, J lost 4 bases, and 15 bases lay in between. The CDR3 nucleotides read TGTGCCAGCAGCGTGGAGGGACTAGGGCTCTATGGCTACACCTTC. Protein: CASSVEGLGLYGYTF.

Turning to this clone: A far larger clone lies a single base away; this is likely a read error. Other nucleotide sequences in the sample specify the same CDR3. The CDR3 bases are TGCGCCAGCAGCTTGGCCAGCGGGGGCAACCTAGTGGATACGCAGTATTTT. It codes for CASSLASGGNLVDTQYF. This chain uses TRBV5-1 with TRBJ2-3, with TRBD2 identical over 8 bases. Germline V gene sequence: CDR1 SGHRS, CDR2 YFSETQ. J was trimmed by 6 bases and V by 0 bases; bases with no gene match: 12. This CDR3 spans 17 amino acids.

The chain uses TRBV5-1 and TRBJ1-3; 8 bases are a match to TRBD1. Germline V gene sequence: CDR1 SGHRS, CDR2 YFSETQ. V trimming: 3 bases; J trimming: 2 bases; junction bases outside the gene matches: 1. The CDR3 runs 14 residues. The CDR3 is CASSWGQAGNTIYF. CDR3 DNA sequence: TGCGCCAGCAGCTGGGGACAGGCTGGAAACACCATATATTTT.

The chain has TRBV18 and TRBJ1-2, with unresolved D. The CDR3 runs to 15 residues. In germline, CDR1 is KGHSH, CDR2 LQKENI. V lost 3 bases and J lost 4, with 15 bases in between. CDR3 sequence reads: CASSPLQSPRYGYTF. The CDR3 DNA follows: TGTGCCAGCTCACCTCTACAGTCCCCTCGCTATGGCTACACCTTC.

Comments on this clone: This sequence may be a read error, since a much larger clone differs from it by one base. Other DNA sequences in the sample encode the same CDR3. The chain joins TRBV11-1 to TRBJ2-5; no clear D gene. The CDR3 covers 16 residues. Trimming took 4 bases from V and 1 from J, leaving 16 bases between them. The germline CDR1 and CDR2 sequences are SGHAT and FQDESV (reference sequence). CDR3 coding DNA: TGTGCCAGCAGCTACCCGTCTGGTGGCGTCCAAGAGACCCAGTACTTC. This codes for CASSYPSGGVQETQYF.

The table lists this clone with a count of one. The V gene is TRBV27, the J gene TRBJ1-1; possible D gene TRBD1, 5 bases. The CDR3 runs to 14 residues. The germline V and J ends were trimmed by 2 bases and 3 bases, with 10 bases remaining between them. Germline CDR1 MNHEY, CDR2 SMNVEV (reference sequence). DNA of the CDR3: TGTGCCAGCAGTTTAGGGGGGGTCTACACTGAAGCTTTCTTT. Residues: CASSLGGVYTEAFF.

This sequence joins TRBV9 and TRBJ1-2; 8 bases are a match to TRBD1. Germline V gene lookup returns CDR1 SGDLS and CDR2 YYNGEE. Trimming at V came to 5 bases and at J to 3 bases, leaving 9 bases not matched to a gene. The length of the CDR3 is 15 residues. The CDR3 here is CASSETGVQDYGYTF. The DNA of the CDR3 is TGTGCCAGCAGTGAGACAGGGGTCCAGGACTATGGCTACACCTTC.

The chain has TRBV4-2 and TRBJ2-7; 12 bases are a match to TRBD2. The CDR3 extends over 15 amino acids. V trimming: 1 base; J trimming: 7 bases; junction bases outside the gene matches: 5. The germline CDR1 and CDR2 sequences are LGHNA and YNFKEQ. CDR3 sequence: CASSQGTSGMKEQYF. The CDR3, as DNA: TGTGCCAGCAGCCAAGGGACTAGCGGGATGAAAGAGCAGTACTTC.

This clone was recorded a few times. One base away lies a much larger clone, so this may be a sequencing read error. The chain carries TRBV7-6 and TRBJ2-5; D call uncertain. The CDR3 has 11 amino acids. Germline V gene data show CDR1 as SGHVS and CDR2 as FNYEAQ. V was pared by 2 bases and J by 2 bases, with 0 bases between. The CDR3 nucleotides are TGTGCCAGCAGCTTACAAGAGACCCAGTACTTC. Its protein product is CASSLQETQYF.

This chain links TRBV11-2 with TRBJ2-2, with 12 bases aligning to TRBD1. The ends lost 5 bases at V and 6 bases at J; junction bases unmatched: 7. From germline, CDR1 is SGHAT and CDR2 FQNNGV. The CDR3 sequence is 16 residues long. In DNA, the CDR3 is TGTGCCAGCAGCCCAGGGACAGGGGGCGCCCCCGGGGAGCTGTTTTTT. This sequence encodes CASSPGTGGAPGELFF.